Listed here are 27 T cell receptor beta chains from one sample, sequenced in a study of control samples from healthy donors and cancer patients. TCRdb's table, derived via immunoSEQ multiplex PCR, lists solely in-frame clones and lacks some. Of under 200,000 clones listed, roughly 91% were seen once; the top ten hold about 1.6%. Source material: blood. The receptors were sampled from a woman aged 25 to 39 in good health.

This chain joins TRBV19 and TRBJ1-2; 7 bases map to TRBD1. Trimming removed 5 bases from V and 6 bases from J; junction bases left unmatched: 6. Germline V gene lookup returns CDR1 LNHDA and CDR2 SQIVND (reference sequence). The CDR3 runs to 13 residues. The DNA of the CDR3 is TGTGCCAGTAGTCTTCAGACAGGGAATGGCTACACCTTC. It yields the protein CASSLQTGNGYTF.

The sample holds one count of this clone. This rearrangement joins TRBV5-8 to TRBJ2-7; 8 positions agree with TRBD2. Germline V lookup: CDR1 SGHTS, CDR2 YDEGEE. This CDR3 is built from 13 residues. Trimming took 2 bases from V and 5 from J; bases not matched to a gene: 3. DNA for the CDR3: TGTGCCAGCAGCTTAGCGGGAGTCCACGAGCAGTACTTC. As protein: CASSLAGVHEQYF.

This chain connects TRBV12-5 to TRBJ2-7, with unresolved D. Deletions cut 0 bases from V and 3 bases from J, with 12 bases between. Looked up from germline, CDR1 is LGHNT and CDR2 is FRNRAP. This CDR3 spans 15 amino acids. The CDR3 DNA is TGTGCTAGTGGTTTGGTAGTGGGTATATACTACGAGCAGTACTTC. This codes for CASGLVVGIYYEQYF.

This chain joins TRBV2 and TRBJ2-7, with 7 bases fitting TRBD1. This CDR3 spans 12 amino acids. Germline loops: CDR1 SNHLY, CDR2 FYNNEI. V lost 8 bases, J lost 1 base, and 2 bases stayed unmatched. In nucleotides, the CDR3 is TGTGCCAGCGGGACAGTTTCCTACGAGCAGTACTTC. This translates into CASGTVSYEQYF.

CDR3 DNA: TGTGCCAGCAGGACCACAGGGCGTGGGGCTTTCTTT. This sequence encodes CASRTTGRGAFF. The chain recombines TRBV28 with TRBJ1-1; tentative D call: TRBD1 (6 bases). Germline V gene sequence: CDR1 MDHEN, CDR2 SYDVKM. There are 12 residues in the CDR3. V gave up 6 bases and J gave up 11 bases, with 16 bases separating them.

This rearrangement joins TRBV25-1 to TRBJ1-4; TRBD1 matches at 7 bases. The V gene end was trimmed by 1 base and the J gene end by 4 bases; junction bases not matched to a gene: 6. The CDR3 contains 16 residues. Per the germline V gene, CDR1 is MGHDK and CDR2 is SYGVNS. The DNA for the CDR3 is TGTGCCAGCAGTGAATTCGGGACAGCAAGTAATGAAAAACTGTTTTTT. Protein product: CASSEFGTASNEKLFF.

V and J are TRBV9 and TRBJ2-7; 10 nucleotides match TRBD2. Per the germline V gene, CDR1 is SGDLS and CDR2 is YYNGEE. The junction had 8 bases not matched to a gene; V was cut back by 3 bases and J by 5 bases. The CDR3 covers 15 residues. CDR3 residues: CASSGPGLANHEQYF. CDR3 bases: TGTGCCAGCAGCGGGCCGGGACTAGCGAACCACGAGCAGTACTTC.

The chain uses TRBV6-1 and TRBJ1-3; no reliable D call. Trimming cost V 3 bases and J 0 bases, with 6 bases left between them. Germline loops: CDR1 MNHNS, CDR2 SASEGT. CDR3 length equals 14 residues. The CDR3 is CASSDINSGNTIYF. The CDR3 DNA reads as TGTGCCAGCAGTGACATCAACTCTGGAAACACCATATATTTT.

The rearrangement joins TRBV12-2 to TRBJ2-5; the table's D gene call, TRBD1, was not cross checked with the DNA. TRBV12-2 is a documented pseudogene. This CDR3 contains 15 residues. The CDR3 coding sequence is TGTGCAAGTCGCTTAGCGAGGGGACAGGAAGAGACCCAGTACTTC. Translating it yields CASRLARGQEETQYF.

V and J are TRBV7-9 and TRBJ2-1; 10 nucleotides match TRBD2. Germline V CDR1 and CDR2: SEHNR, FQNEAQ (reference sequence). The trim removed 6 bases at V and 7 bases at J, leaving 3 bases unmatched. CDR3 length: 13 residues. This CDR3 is CASRGAGGNEQFF. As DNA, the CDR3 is TGTGCCAGCAGGGGAGCGGGAGGGAATGAGCAGTTCTTC.

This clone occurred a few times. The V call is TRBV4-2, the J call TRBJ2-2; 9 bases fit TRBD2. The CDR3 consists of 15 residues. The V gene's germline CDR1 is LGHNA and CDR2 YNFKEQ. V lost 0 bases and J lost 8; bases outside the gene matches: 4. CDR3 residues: CASSQEIAGVGELFF. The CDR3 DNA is TGTGCCAGCAGCCAAGAGATAGCGGGAGTGGGGGAGCTGTTTTTT.

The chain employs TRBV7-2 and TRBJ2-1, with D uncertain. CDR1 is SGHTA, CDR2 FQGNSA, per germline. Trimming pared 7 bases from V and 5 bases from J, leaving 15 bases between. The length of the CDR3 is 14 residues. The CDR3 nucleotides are TGTGCCAGCACCTTGGACCCGAATAACAATGAGCAGTTCTTC. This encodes CASTLDPNNNEQFF.

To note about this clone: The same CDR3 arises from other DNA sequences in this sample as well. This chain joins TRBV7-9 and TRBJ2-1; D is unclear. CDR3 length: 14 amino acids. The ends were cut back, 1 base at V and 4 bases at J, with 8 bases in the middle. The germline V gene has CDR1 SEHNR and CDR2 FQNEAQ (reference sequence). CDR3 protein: CASSLVAAYNEQFF. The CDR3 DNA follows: TGTGCCAGCAGCTTAGTAGCTGCTTACAATGAGCAGTTCTTC.

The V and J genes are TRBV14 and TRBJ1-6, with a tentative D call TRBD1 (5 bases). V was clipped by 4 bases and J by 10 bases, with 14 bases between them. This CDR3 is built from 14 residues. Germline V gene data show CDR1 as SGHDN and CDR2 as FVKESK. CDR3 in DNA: TGTGCCAGCAGCCGCACGTTCGGGGGATCACCCCTCCACTTT. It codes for CASSRTFGGSPLHF.

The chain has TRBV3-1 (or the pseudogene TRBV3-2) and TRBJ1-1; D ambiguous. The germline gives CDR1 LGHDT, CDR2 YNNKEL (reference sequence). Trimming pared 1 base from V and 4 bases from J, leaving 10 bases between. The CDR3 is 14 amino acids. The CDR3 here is CASSQGGGSTEAFF. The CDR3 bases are TGTGCCAGCAGCCAAGGGGGTGGTAGCACTGAAGCTTTCTTT.

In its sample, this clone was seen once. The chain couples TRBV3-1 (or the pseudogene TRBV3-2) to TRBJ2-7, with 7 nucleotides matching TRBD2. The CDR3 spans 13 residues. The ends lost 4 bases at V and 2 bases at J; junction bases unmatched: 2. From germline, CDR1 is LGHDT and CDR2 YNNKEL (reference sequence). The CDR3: CASSPGTTYEQYF. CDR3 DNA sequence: TGTGCCAGCAGCCCCGGGACTACCTACGAGCAGTACTTC.

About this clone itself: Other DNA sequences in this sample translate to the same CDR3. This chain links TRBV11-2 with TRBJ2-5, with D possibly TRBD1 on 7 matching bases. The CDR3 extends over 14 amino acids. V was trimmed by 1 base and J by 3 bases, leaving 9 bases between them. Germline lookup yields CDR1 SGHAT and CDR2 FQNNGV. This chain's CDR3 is CASSLAGGKETQYF. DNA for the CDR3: TGTGCCAGCAGCTTAGCAGGGGGGAAAGAGACCCAGTACTTC. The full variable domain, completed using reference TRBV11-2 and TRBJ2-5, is EAGVAQSPRYKIIEKRQSVAFWCNPISGHATLYWYQQILGQGPKLLIQFQNNGVVDDSQLPKDRFSAERLKGVDSTLKIQPAKLEDSAVYLCASSLAGGKETQYFGPGTRLLVL.

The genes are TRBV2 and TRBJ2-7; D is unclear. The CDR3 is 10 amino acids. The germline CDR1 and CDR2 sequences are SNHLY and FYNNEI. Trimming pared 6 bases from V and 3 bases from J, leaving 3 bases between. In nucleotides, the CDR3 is TGTGCCAGCAGAGACTACGAGCAGTACTTC. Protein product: CASRDYEQYF. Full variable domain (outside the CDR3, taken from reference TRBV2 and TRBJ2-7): EPEVTQTPSHQVTQMGQEVILRCVPISNHLYFYWYRQILGQKVEFLVSFYNNEISEKSEIFDDQFSVERPDGSNFTLKIRSTKLEDSAMYFCASRDYEQYFGPGTRLTVT.

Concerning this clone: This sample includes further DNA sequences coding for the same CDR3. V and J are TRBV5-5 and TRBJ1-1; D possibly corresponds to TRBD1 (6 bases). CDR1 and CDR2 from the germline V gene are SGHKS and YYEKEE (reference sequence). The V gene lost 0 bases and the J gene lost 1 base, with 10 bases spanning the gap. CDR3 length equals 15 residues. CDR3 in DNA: TGTGCCAGCAGCTTGGTGGGGGGCAGGAACACTGAAGCTTTCTTT. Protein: CASSLVGGRNTEAFF. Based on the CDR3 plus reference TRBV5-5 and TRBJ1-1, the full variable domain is DAGVTQSPTHLIKTRGQQVTLRCSPISGHKSVSWYQQVLGQGPQFIFQYYEKEERGRGNFPDRFSARQFPNYSSELNVNALLLGDSALYLCASSLVGGRNTEAFFGQGTRLTVV.

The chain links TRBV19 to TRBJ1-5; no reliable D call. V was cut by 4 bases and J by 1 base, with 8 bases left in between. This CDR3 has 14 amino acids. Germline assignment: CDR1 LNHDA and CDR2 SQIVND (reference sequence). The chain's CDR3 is CASSRGVSNQPQHF. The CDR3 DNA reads TGTGCCAGTAGTAGGGGAGTAAGCAATCAGCCCCAGCATTTT.

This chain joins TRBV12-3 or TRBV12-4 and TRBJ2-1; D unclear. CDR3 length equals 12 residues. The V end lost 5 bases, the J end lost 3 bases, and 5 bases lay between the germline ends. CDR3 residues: CASSPDYNEQFF. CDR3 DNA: TGTGCCAGCAGTCCCGACTACAATGAGCAGTTCTTC.

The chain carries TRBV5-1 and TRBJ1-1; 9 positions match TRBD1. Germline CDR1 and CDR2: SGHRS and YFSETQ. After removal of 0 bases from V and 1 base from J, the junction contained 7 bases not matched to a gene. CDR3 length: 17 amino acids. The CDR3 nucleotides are TGCGCCAGCAGCTTGGGGAAAACGACAGGGGGGAACACTGAAGCTTTCTTT. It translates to CASSLGKTTGGNTEAFF.

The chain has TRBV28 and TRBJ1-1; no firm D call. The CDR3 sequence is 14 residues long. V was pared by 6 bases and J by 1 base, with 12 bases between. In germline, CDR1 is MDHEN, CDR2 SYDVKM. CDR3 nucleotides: TGTGCCAGCAGCACAGTAAGGCGGAACACTGAAGCTTTCTTT. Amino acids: CASSTVRRNTEAFF.

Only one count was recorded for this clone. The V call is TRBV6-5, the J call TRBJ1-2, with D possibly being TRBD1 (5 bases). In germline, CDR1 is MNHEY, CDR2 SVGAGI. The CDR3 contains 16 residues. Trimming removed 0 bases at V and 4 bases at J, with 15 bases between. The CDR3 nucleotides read TGTGCCAGCAGTTACTCGGGACGCCCAACTTCCTATGGCTACACCTTC. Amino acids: CASSYSGRPTSYGYTF.

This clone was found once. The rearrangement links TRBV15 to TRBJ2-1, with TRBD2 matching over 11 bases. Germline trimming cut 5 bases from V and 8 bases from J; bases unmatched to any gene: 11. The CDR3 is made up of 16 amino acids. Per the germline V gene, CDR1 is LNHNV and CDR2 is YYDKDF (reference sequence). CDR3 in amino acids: CATSGETSGILHEQFF. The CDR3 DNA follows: TGTGCCACCAGCGGGGAGACTAGCGGGATTCTCCATGAGCAGTTCTTC.

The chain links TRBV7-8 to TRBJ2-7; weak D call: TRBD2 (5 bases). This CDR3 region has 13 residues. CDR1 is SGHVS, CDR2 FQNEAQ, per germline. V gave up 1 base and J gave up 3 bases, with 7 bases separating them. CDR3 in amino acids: CASSLVEGYEQYF. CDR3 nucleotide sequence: TGTGCCAGCAGCTTAGTCGAGGGCTACGAGCAGTACTTC.

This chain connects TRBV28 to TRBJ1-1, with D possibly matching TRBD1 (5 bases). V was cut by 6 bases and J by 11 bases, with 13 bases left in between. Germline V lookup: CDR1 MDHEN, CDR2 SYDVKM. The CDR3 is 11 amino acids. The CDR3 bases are TGTGCCAGCAGCCCCCGGGGGGGGGCTTTCTTT. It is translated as CASSPRGGAFF. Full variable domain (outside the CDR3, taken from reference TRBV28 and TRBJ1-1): DVKVTQSSRYLVKRTGEKVFLECVQDMDHENMFWYRQDPGLGLRLIYFSYDVKMKEKGDIPEGYSVSREKKERFSLILESASTNQTSMYLCASSPRGGAFFGQGTRLTVV.